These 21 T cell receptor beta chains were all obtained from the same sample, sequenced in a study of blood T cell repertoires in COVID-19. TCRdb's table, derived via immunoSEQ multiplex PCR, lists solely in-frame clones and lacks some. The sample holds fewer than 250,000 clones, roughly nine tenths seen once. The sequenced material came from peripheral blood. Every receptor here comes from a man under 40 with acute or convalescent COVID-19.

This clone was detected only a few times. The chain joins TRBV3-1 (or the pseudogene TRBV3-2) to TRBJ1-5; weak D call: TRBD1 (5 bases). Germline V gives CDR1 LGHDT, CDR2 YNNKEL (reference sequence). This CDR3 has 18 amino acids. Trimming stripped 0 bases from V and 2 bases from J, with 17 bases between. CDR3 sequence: CASSQDLSGVRGNQPQHF. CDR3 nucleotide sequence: TGTGCCAGCAGCCAAGATCTGTCGGGGGTCAGAGGCAATCAGCCCCAGCATTTT.

The CDR3 spells CAWSVQGVEKLFF. The CDR3, as DNA: TGTGCCTGGAGTGTACAGGGAGTCGAAAAACTGTTTTTT. This chain uses TRBV30 with TRBJ1-4; TRBD1 is a possible D gene (6 bases). Trimming left V 0 bases short and J 8 bases short, with 10 bases between. The CDR3 has 13 residues. Germline CDR1 reads GTSNPN; CDR2 reads SVGIG (reference sequence).

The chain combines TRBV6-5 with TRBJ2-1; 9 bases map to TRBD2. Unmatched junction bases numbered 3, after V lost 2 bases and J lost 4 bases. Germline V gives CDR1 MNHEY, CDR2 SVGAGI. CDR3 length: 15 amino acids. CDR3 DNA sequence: TGTGCCAGCAGTTACGGGACTAGCAAGTACAATGAGCAGTTCTTC. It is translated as CASSYGTSKYNEQFF.

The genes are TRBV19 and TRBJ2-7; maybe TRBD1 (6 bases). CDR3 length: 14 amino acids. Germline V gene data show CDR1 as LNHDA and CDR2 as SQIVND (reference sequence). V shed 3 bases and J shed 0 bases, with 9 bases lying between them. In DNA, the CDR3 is TGTGCCAGTAGTATTCAGGGGTCCTCCTACGAGCAGTACTTC. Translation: CASSIQGSSYEQYF.

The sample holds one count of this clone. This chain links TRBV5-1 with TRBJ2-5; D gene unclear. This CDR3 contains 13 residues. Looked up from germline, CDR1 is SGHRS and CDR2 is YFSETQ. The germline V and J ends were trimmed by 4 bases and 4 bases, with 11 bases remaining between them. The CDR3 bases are TGCGCCAGCAGCCCCCCGTCGGGAGAGACCCAGTACTTC. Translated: CASSPPSGETQYF. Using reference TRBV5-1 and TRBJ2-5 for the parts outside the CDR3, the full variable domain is KAGVTQTPRYLIKTRGQQVTLSCSPISGHRSVSWYQQTPGQGLQFLFEYFSETQRNKGNFPGRFSGRQFSNSRSEMNVSTLELGDSALYLCASSPPSGETQYFGPGTRLLVL.

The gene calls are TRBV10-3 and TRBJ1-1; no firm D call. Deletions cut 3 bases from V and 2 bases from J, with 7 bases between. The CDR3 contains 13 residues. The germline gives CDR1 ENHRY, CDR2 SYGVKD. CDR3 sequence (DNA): TGTGCCATCAGTGAACGTCTAAACACTGAAGCTTTCTTT. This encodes CAISERLNTEAFF.

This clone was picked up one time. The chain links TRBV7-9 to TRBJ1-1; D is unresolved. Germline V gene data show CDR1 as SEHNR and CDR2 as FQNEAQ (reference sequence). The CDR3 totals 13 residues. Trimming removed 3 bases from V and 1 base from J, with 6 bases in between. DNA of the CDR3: TGTGCCAGCAGCTTTCAGGAGAACACTGAAGCTTTCTTT. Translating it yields CASSFQENTEAFF.

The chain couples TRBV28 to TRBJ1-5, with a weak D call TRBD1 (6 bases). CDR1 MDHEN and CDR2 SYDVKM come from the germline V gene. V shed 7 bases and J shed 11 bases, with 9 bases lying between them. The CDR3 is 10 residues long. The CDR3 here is CASKNRAQHF. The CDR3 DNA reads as TGTGCCAGCAAAAACAGGGCCCAGCATTTT. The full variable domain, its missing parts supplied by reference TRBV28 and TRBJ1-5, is DVKVTQSSRYLVKRTGEKVFLECVQDMDHENMFWYRQDPGLGLRLIYFSYDVKMKEKGDIPEGYSVSREKKERFSLILESASTNQTSMYLCASKNRAQHFGDGTRLSIL.

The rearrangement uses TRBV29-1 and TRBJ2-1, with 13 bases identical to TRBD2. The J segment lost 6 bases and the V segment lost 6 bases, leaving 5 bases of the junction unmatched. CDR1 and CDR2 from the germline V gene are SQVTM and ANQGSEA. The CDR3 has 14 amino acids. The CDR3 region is CSVRGTSGANEQFF. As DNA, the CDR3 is TGCAGCGTGAGGGGGACTAGCGGGGCCAATGAGCAGTTCTTC.

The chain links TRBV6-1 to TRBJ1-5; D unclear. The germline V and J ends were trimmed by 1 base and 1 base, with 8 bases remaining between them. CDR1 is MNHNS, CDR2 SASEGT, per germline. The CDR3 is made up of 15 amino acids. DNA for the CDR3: TGTGCCAGCAGTGAAGGTTACAGAAGCAATCAGCCCCAGCATTTT. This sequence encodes CASSEGYRSNQPQHF.

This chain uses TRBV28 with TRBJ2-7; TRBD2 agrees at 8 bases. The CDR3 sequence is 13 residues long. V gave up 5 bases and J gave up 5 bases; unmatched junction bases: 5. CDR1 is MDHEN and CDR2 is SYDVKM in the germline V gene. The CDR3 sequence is CASSSGSPHEQYF. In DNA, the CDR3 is TGTGCCAGCAGTAGCGGGAGTCCCCACGAGCAGTACTTC.

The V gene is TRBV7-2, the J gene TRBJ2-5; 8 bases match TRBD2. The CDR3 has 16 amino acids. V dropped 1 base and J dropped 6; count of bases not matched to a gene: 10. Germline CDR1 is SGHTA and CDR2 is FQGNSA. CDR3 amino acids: CASSLVAGGAGKTQYF. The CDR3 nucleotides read TGTGCCAGCAGCTTAGTGGCCGGGGGGGCGGGAAAGACCCAGTACTTC.

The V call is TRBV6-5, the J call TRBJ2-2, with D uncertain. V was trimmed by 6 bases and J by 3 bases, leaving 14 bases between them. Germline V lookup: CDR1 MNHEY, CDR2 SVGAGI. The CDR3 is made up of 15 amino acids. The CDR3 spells CASSPTGSYTGELFF. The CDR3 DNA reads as TGTGCCAGCAGCCCAACCGGGTCCTACACCGGGGAGCTGTTTTTT.

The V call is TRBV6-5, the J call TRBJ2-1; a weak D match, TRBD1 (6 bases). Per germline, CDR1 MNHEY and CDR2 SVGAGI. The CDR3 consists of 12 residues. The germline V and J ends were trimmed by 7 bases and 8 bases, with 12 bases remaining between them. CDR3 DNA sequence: TGTGCCAGCAATAACCAGGGGCATGAGCAGTTCTTC. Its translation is CASNNQGHEQFF.

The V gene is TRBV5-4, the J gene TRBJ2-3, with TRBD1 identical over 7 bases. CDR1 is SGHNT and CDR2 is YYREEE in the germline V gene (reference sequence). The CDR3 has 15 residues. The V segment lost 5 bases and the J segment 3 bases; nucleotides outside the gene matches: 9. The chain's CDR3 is CASSSTGPETDTQYF. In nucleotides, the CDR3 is TGTGCCAGCAGTTCGACAGGGCCTGAGACAGATACGCAGTATTTT.

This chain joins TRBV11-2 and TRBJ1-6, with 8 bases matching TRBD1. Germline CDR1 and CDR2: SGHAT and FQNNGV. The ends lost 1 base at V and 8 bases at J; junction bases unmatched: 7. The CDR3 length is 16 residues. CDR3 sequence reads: CASSLGTGRRDSPLHF. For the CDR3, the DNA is TGTGCCAGCAGCTTAGGGACAGGGCGGAGAGATTCACCCCTCCACTTT.

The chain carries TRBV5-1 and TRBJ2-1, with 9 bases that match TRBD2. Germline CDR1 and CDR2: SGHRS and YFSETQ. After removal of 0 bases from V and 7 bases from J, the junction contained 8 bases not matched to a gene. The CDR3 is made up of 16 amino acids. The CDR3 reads CASSLDPQRGVNEQFF. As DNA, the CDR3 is TGCGCCAGCAGCTTGGACCCCCAGCGGGGGGTAAATGAGCAGTTCTTC. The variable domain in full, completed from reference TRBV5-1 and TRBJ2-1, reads KAGVTQTPRYLIKTRGQQVTLSCSPISGHRSVSWYQQTPGQGLQFLFEYFSETQRNKGNFPGRFSGRQFSNSRSEMNVSTLELGDSALYLCASSLDPQRGVNEQFFGPGTRLTVL.

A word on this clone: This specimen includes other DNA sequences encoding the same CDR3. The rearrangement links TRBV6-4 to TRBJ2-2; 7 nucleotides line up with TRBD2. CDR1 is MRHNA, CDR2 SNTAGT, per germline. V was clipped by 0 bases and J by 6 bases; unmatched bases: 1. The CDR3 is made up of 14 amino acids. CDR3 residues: CASSDSRGSGELFF. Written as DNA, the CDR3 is TGTGCCAGCAGTGACTCGCGGGGGTCCGGGGAGCTGTTTTTT.

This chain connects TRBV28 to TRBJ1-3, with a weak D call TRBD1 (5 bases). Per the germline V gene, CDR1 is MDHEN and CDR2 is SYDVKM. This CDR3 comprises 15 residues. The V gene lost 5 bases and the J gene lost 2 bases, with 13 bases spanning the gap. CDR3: CASSTGGVAGNTIYF. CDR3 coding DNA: TGTGCCAGCAGTACCGGGGGGGTGGCTGGAAACACCATATATTTT. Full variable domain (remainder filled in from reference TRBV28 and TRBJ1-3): DVKVTQSSRYLVKRTGEKVFLECVQDMDHENMFWYRQDPGLGLRLIYFSYDVKMKEKGDIPEGYSVSREKKERFSLILESASTNQTSMYLCASSTGGVAGNTIYFGEGSWLTVV.

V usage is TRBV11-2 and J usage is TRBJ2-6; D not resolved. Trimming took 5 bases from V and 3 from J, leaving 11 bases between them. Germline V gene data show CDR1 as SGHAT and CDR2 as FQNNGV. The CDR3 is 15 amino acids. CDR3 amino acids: CASSAPADGANVLTF. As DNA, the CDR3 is TGTGCCAGCAGCGCCCCTGCGGATGGGGCCAACGTCCTGACTTTC.

The CDR3 region has the DNA TGTGCCAGCAGCGGACAGGCGATTAGCAATCAGCCCCAGCATTTT. The encoded protein is CASSGQAISNQPQHF. V usage is TRBV7-2 and J usage is TRBJ1-5; 7 bases align to TRBD1. The germline CDR1 and CDR2 sequences are SGHTA and FQGNSA. V trimming: 5 bases; J trimming: 0 bases; junction bases outside the gene matches: 4. The CDR3 has 15 residues. The variable domain in full, completed from reference TRBV7-2 and TRBJ1-5, reads GAGVSQSPSNKVTEKGKDVELRCDPISGHTALYWYRQSLGQGLEFLIYFQGNSAPDKSGLPSDRFSAERTGGSVSTLTIQRTQQEDSAVYLCASSGQAISNQPQHFGDGTRLSIL.